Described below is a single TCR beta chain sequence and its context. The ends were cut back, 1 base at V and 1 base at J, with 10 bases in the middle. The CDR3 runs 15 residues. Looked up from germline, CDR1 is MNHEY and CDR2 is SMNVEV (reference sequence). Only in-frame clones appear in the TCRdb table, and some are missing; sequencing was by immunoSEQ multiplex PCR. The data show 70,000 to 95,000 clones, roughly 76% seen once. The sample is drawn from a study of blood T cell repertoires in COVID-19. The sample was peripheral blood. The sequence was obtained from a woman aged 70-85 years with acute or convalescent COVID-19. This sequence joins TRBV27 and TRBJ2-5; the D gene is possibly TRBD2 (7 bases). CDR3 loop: CASSLFAGAQETQYF. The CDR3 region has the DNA TGTGCCAGCAGTTTATTCGCGGGGGCCCAAGAGACCCAGTACTTC.